This T cell receptor (beta chain) was documented in a study of T cell responses to AZD1222 COVID-19 vaccine (dated by TCRdb to about 2021). For the study in its entirety: Because spike-specific TCR depth and breadth did not differ between the two schedules, AZD1222 recipients who got a second dose at roughly 4 weeks were pooled with those who got a second dose at roughly 12 weeks. TCR sequencing was performed for some 250 trial participants, of whom approximately 200 were given two doses of AZD1222 and approximately 25 were given two doses of MenACWY control vaccine. Trial participants were enrolled into age subgroups of 18-55, 56-69 and 70-plus years, which contained 148, 28 and 57 TCR-sequenced participants, respectively. General findings and caveats noted by the study authors: CD4 TCRs associated with the vaccine covered the entire spike protein, and the dominant responses were in regions 160-218 and 743-854. Because no samples from the day 14 peak response were available, repertoires could be characterized only after the peak T cell response. Epitopes outside the regions mutated in the B.1.351 and B.1.1.7 variants were reportedly recognized by nearly half of the unique spike-specific TCRs. Only five to seven AZD1222 recipients were SARS-CoV-2 seropositive at baseline, limiting conclusions about previously exposed vaccinees. A significant rise in spike-specific TCR breadth and depth was observed after two AZD1222 doses relative to day 0 and relative to MenACWY recipients. Participants were mostly white British, with more females than males. The authors suggested clonal diversity may have been underestimated. The 56-69-year group was small, and its depth increase did not reach significance, likely because of low power.

The CDR3 regions of human TCRbeta chains were subjected to immunosequencing. In the paper's pipeline: Repertoire TCRs were matched against a reference library of SARS-CoV-2-specific TCRs generated with the MIRA antigen-specificity platform. Breadth was defined as the fraction of unique TCRs that were SARS-CoV-2-associated, and depth was defined as the fraction of total T cells that were SARS-CoV-2-associated. Using the MIRA data, each spike-specific TCR was mapped to the spike region that the TCR reacts to and placed in a CD4 or CD8 class. Log10-transformed breadth and depth values were compared by one-way ANOVA with Sidak's multiple comparisons tests. Not all clones reach the TCRdb copy of this immuneACCESS table, which keeps in-frame sequences only. Checked studies attribute under half of the gap to unresolved V genes and leave the rest unexplained. That table is the source of V, J and clone size, and D and trimming were worked out from the DNA. This sample holds some 200,000 clones; approximately 91% were observed only once. Roughly 0.99% of the sample rests with the top ten.

Taken with the paper, the label for time point translates to: baseline before first vaccination. Vaccinee samples were obtained from the UK trials COV001 and COV002, which included a single-blind randomized controlled phase 2/3 trial of AZD1222 (ChAdOx1 nCoV-19) in healthy adults. For TCRbeta chain sequencing, PBMC samples from trial participants were taken at day 0 and at day 28 after the second dose. V loses 0 bases of germline sequence and J loses 3 bases, and the interval between the two ends is 9 bases. The CDR3 spans 14 residues, from the cysteine through the phenylalanine. The retained sequence is limited to the CDR3, 42 bases, with the frame set at the first base. CDR1 LNHNV and CDR2 YYDKDF were looked up in the germline V gene (reference sequence). A note on this clone: There is no known antigen for this receptor. The input lacks base qualities; no much larger clone sits a single base away.

The material was peripheral blood, obtained on day 0 of AZD1222 vaccination. The chain employs TRBV15 and TRBJ2-7; no confident D gene assignment can be made. This receptor was obtained from an adult in good health. In nucleotide form, the sequence is TGTGCCACCAGCAGAGAACCGCCCCTCTACGAGCAGTACTTC. This translates into CATSREPPLYEQYF.